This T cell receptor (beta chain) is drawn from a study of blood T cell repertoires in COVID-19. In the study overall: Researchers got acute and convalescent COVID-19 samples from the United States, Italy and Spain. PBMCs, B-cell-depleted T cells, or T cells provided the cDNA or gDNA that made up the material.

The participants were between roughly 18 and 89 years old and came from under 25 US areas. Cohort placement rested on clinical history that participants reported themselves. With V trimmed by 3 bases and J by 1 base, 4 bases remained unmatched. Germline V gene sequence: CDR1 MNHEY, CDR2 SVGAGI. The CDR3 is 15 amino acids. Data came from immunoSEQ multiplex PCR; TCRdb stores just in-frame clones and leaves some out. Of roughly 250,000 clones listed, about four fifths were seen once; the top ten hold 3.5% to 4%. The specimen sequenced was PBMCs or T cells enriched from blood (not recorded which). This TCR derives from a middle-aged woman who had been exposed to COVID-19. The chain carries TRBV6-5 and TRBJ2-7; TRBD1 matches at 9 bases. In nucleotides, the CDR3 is TGTGCCAGCAGTTATAAGGACAGGGGTTCCTACGAGCAGTACTTC. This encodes CASSYKDRGSYEQYF.